This T cell receptor beta chain was observed in a study of T cell changes during pregnancy in multiple sclerosis. Assay: immunoSEQ multiplex PCR; the TCRdb copy retains only in-frame clones and omits some. This sample has over 90,000 clones, with approximately 93% found just once. CDR1 and CDR2 (germline): GTSNPN, SVGIG (reference sequence). V lost 3 bases to trimming and J lost 0 bases, with 8 bases between them. The CDR3 is 13 residues long. This clone occurred a few times. The chain combines TRBV30 with TRBJ1-1; D is unclear. The sequencing used peripheral blood, collected after pregnancy. This receptor was obtained from a female donor with multiple sclerosis, enrolled in a pregnancy study. The CDR3 is CAWRWRVNTEAFF. The CDR3 region has the DNA TGTGCCTGGAGATGGCGGGTGAACACTGAAGCTTTCTTT.